This T cell receptor beta chain is from a study of identical twins (dated by TCRdb to about 2016). For the wider study: To test whether fetal clonotypes persist, the study used deep sequencing on TCR alpha and beta repertoires from monozygotic twins, unrelated adults of various ages, and cord blood. Replicate twin experiments were performed at different times using different library preparation protocols to rule out contamination. What the work shows at the level of the full study, not this receptor alone: In beta out-of-frame sequences, excess twin sharing was weaker, because having fewer shared sequences lowered the signal-to-noise ratio. Because the same donors could not be followed over many years, conclusions were based on cross-sectional statistical analysis. Zero-insertion analyses could be partly confounded by invariant T cells such as MAIT and iNKT, though diverse VJ usage argued against such confounding for most clonotypes. Abundant cord blood beta clonotypes had fewer insertions, young adult naive repertoires showed a similar but weaker trend, and memory repertoires showed no such trend. Compared with coincidental sharing between unrelated individuals, out-of-frame TCR alpha sequences shared between twins had an excess of sequences with low generation probability. Recombination models systematically underestimated out-of-frame TCR alpha sharing in monozygotic twins but agreed with sharing between unrelated individuals.

This clonotype was observed a few times. No antigen is known for it. No clone much larger than this one lies a single base away; base qualities are absent. Receptors were amplified or captured by 5' RACE. The instrument given in TCRdb is Illumina HiSeq 2000. Template switching added a universal primer binding site, and the final cDNA carried a unique molecular identifier that allowed TCR cDNA molecules to be counted accurately. Specific primers in the conserved constant-segment region were used to synthesize first-strand cDNA for the TCR alpha and beta chains. To control for contamination, each cDNA library was double barcoded with a SMART-Mk sample barcode plus Illumina barcodes. TruSeq adapter sequences and Illumina sample barcodes were added in two successive PCR steps. The TCR alpha and beta cDNA libraries were sequenced on the Illumina HiSeq platform using custom primers. As for the original processing: Unique molecular identifiers were extracted from raw reads with MiGEC, and CDR3 positions were determined with MiXCR. For each individual, recombination models were inferred using an EM algorithm with the repgenHMM and IGoR tools. Shared clonotype analysis was performed with the tcR package in R, normalizing sharing by the product of cloneset sizes. To study raw recombination free of thymic and clonal selection effects, out-of-frame nonproductive sequences were analyzed. TCRdb's own reprocessing of the public reads used fastp at Q25 and MiXCR and kept productive beta chains. Rows matching on CDR3 protein sequence are summarized as one entry with the most common DNA and genes. These V and J calls rely on TCRdb rather than the paper's analysis. The sample table shows some 570,000 distinct CDR3 sequences, and approximately 20% are seen once. In total, the top ten clones hold about 0.5% of the sample.

V was cut back by 0 bases and J by 9 bases, leaving a gap of 9 bases between them. There are 13 amino acids in the CDR3, from cysteine to phenylalanine inclusive. Of all the DNA, just the CDR3 is kept, 39 bases in frame from base 1. Every donor in the study was a healthy Caucasian. The twin cohort comprised three pairs of female monozygotic twins, all aged about 18 to 29 years. Positive isolation kits from Invitrogen were used to isolate CD4+ and CD8+ T cell populations. The same data also went into a second study, on yellow fever vaccine responses in identical twins. From the second report: According to the authors, the vaccine-induced T cell response in identical twins seemed to be partly convergent and partly specific to each individual. In identical twins, the study followed T cell clones that responded to the vaccine with precision.

The sequencing input was CD4+ T cells sorted from blood. This TCR came from a woman aged 18-29 years in good health. The sequence links TRBV12-3 or TRBV12-4 to TRBJ1-3; TRBD1 is perhaps the D gene, given 5 matching bases. The CDR3 region has the sequence CASSLALGGTIYF. The bases read TGTGCCAGCAGTTTAGCGCTTGGGGGCACCATATATTTT.